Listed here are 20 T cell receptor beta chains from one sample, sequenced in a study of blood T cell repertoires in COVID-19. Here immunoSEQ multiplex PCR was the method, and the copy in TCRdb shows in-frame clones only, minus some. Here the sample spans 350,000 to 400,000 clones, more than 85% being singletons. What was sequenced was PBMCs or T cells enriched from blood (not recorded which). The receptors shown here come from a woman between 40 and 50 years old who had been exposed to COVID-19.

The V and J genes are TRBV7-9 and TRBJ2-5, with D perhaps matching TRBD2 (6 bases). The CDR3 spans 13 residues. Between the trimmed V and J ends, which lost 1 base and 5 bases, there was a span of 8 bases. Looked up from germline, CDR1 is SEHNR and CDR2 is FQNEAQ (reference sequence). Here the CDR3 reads CASSLELAETQYF. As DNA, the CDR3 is TGTGCCAGCAGCTTAGAACTAGCTGAGACCCAGTACTTC.

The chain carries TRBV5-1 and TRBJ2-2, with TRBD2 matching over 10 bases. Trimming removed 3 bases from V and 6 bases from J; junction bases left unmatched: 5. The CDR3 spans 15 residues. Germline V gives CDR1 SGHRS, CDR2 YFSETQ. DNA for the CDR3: TGCGCCAGCAGCTGGGGGACTAGCGCCCCCGGGGAGCTGTTTTTT. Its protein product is CASSWGTSAPGELFF.

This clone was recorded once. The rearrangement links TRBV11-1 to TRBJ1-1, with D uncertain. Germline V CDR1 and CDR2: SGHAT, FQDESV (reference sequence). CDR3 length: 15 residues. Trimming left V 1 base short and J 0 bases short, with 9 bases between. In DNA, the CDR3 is TGTGCCAGCAGCTTAGACTGGTCGGTGAACACTGAAGCTTTCTTT. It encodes CASSLDWSVNTEAFF. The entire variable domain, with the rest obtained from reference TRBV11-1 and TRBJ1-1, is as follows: EAEVAQSPRYKITEKSQAVAFWCDPISGHATLYWYRQILGQGPELLVQFQDESVVDDSQLPKDRFSAERLKGVDSTLKIQPAELGDSAMYLCASSLDWSVNTEAFFGQGTRLTVV.

Here the CDR3 reads CASRILDYNEQFF. The DNA of the CDR3 is TGTGCCAGCAGAATACTAGACTACAATGAGCAGTTCTTC. This rearrangement joins TRBV12-3 or TRBV12-4 to TRBJ2-1, with D perhaps matching TRBD2 (5 bases). V was shortened by 6 bases and J by 3 bases, with 9 bases between the two germline ends. The length of the CDR3 is 13 residues.

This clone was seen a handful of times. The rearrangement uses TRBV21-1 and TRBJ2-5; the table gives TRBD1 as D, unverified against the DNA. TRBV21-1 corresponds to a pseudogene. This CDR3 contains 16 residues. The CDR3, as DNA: TGTGCCAGCAGCAGGAGAGGACAGGCATCTCGAGAGACCCAGTACTTC. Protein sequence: CASSRRGQASRETQYF.

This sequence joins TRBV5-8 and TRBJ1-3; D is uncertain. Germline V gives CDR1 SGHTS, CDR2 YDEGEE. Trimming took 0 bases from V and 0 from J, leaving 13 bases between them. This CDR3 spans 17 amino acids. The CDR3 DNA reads TGTGCCAGCAGCTTGGGATTAAGCTGGAGCTCTGGAAACACCATATATTTT. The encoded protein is CASSLGLSWSSGNTIYF. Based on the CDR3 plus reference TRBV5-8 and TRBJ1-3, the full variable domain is EAGVTQSPTHLIKTRGQQATLRCSPISGHTSVYWYQQALGLGLQFLLWYDEGEERNRGNFPPRFSGRQFPNYSSELNVNALELEDSALYLCASSLGLSWSSGNTIYFGEGSWLTVV.

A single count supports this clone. DNA for the CDR3: TGTGCCAGTAGTCGTCTAGCGGGAACCCACGAGCAGTACTTC. This translates into CASSRLAGTHEQYF. The chain links TRBV19 to TRBJ2-7; 9 bases map to TRBD2. Per germline, CDR1 LNHDA and CDR2 SQIVND (reference sequence). The CDR3 runs to 14 residues. Germline trimming cut 5 bases from V and 5 bases from J; bases unmatched to any gene: 7.

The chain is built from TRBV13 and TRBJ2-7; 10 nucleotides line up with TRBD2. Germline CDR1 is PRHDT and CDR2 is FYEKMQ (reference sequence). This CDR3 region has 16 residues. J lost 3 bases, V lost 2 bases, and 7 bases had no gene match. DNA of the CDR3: TGTGCCAGCAGCTTAAGGGCTAGCGGGAGAGGCTACGAGCAGTACTTC. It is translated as CASSLRASGRGYEQYF.

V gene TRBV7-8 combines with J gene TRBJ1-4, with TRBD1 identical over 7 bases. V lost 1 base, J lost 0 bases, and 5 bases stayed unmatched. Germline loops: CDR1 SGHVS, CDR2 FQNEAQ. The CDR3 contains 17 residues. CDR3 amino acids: CASSLDIGGPTNEKLFF. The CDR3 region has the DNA TGTGCCAGCAGCTTAGATATAGGGGGCCCAACTAATGAAAAACTGTTTTTT. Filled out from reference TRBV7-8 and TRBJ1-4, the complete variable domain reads GAGVSQSPRYKVAKRGQDVALRCDPISGHVSLFWYQQALGQGPEFLTYFQNEAQLDKSGLPSDRFFAERPEGSVSTLKIQRTQQEDSAVYLCASSLDIGGPTNEKLFFGSGTQLSVL.

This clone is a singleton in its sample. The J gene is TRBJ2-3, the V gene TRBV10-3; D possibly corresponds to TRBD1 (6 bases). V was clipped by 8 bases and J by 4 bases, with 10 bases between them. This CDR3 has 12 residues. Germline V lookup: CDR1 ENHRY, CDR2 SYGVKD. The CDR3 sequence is CAIAGVADTQYF. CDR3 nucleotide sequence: TGTGCCATCGCAGGGGTGGCAGATACGCAGTATTTT.

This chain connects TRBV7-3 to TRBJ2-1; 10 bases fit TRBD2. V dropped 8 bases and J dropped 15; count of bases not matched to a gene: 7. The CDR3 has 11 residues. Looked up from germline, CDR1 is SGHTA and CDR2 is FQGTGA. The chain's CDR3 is CASEREGRWFF. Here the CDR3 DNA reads TGTGCCAGCGAGCGGGAGGGACGGTGGTTCTTC.

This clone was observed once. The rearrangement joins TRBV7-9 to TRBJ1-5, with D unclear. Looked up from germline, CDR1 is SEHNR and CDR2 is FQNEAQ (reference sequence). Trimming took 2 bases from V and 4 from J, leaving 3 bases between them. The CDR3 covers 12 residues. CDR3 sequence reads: CASSLPNQPQHF. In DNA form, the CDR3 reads TGTGCCAGCAGCTTACCTAATCAGCCCCAGCATTTT.

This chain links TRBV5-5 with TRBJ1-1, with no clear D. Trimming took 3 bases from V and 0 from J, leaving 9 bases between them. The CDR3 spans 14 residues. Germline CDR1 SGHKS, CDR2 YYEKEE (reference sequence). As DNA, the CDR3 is TGTGCCAGCAGCTCCATTTCCCTGAACACTGAAGCTTTCTTT. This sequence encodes CASSSISLNTEAFF.

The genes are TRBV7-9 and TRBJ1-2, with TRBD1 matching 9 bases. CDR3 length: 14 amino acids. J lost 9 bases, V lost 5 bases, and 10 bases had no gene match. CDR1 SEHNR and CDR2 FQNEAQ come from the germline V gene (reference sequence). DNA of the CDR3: TGTGCCAGCAGCCCACAGGGACAGGGAGGTCGCTACACCTTC. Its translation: CASSPQGQGGRYTF.

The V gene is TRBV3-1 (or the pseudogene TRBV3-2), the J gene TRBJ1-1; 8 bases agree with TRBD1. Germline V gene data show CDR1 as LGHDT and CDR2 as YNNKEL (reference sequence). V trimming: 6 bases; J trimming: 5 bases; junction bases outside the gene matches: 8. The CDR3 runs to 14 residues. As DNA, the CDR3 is TGTGCCAGCAGTCTGCAGGGGGCGCGGACTGAAGCTTTCTTT. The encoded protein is CASSLQGARTEAFF.

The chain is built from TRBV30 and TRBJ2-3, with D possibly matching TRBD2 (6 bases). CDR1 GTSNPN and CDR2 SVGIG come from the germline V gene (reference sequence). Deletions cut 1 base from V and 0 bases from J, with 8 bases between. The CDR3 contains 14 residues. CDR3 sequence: CAWSELASTDTQYF. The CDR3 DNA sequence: TGTGCCTGGAGTGAGCTAGCGAGCACAGATACGCAGTATTTT.

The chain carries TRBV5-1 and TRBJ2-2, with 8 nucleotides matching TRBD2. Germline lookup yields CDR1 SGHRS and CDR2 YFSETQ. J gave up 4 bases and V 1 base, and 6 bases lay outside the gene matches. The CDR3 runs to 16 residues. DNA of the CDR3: TGCGCCAGCAGCTTGCGCCAGCGGGGGCCCACCGGGGAGCTGTTTTTT. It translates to CASSLRQRGPTGELFF.

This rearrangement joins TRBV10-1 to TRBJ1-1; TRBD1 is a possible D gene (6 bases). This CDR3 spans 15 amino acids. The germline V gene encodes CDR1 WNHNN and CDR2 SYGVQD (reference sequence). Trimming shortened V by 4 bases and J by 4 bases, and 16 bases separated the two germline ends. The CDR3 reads CASSARGAVGTEAFF. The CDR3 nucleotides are TGCGCCAGCAGTGCACGGGGGGCGGTGGGCACTGAAGCTTTCTTT.

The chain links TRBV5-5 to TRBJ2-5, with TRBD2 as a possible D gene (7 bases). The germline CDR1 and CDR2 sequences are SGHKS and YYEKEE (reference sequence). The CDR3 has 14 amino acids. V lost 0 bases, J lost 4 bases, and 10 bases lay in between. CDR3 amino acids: CASSLEGGAETQYF. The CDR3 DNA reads TGTGCCAGCAGCTTGGAGGGGGGGGCAGAGACCCAGTACTTC.

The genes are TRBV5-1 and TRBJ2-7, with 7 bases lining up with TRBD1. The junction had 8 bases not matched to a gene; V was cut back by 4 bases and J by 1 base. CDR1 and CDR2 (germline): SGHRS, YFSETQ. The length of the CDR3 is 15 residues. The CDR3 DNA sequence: TGCGCCAGCAGCCGTGGGACAGTTGAATCCTACGAGCAGTACTTC. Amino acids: CASSRGTVESYEQYF. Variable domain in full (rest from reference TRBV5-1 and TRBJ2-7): KAGVTQTPRYLIKTRGQQVTLSCSPISGHRSVSWYQQTPGQGLQFLFEYFSETQRNKGNFPGRFSGRQFSNSRSEMNVSTLELGDSALYLCASSRGTVESYEQYFGPGTRLTVT.